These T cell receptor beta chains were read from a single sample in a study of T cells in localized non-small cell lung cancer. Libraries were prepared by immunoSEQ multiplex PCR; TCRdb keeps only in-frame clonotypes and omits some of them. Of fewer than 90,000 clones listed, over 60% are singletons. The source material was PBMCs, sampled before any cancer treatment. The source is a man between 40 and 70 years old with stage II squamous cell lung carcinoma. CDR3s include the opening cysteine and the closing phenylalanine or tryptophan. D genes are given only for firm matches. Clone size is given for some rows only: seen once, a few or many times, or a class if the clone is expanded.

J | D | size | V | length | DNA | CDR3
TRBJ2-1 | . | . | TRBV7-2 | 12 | TGTGCCAGCAGTTTTACCGTGGCGAAGCAGTTCTTC | CASSFTVAKQFF
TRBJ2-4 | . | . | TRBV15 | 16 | TGTGCCACCACCCCGGGCCCCGGTGAGAGTCGGGACATTCAGTACTTC | CATTPGPGESRDIQYF
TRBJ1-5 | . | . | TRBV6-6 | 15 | TGTGCCAGCAGCGACCGATCACCTGAATTTCAGCCCCAGCATTTT | CASSDRSPEFQPQHF
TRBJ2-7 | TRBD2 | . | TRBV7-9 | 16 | TGTGCCAGCAGCTTAGGGGGTAGCGGGAGTCCTTACGAGCAGTACTTC | CASSLGGSGSPYEQYF
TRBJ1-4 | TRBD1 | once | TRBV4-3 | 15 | TGCGCCAGCAGCCAAGGAGGGACAGTTAATGAAAAACTGTTTTTT | CASSQGGTVNEKLFF
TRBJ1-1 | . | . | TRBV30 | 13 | TGTGCCTGGGGTACAGGGAGGGGAACTGAAGCTTTCTTT | CAWGTGRGTEAFF
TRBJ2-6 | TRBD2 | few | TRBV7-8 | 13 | TGTGCCACCGGGAGGTCTGGGGCCAACGTCCTGACTTTC | CATGRSGANVLTF
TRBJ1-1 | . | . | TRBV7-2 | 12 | TGTGCCAGCAGCTTAGAGTGGGGAGAAGCTTTCTTT | CASSLEWGEAFF
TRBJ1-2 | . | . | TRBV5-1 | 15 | TGCGCCAGCAGCTTGAGCGGGGTAGCTAACTATGGCTACACCTTC | CASSLSGVANYGYTF
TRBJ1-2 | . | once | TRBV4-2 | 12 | TGTGCCAGCAGCCAAGATCTGGGCGGCTACACCTTC | CASSQDLGGYTF
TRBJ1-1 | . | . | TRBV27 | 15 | TGTGCCAGCAGTTCCTATGACAGGCCGAACACTGAAGCTTTCTTT | CASSSYDRPNTEAFF
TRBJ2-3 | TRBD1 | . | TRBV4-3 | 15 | TGCGCCAGCAGCCCTGGGACAGGGTGGGCAGATACGCAGTATTTT | CASSPGTGWADTQYF
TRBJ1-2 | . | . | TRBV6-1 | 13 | TGTGCCAGCAGGGGGACAACTAACTATGGCTACACCTTC | CASRGTTNYGYTF
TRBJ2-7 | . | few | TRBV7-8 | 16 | TGTGCCAGCAGTGACCCCCGCGCGGGGCTGAACTACGAGCAGTACTTC | CASSDPRAGLNYEQYF
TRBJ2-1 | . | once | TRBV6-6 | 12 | TGTGCCAGCACCCCAGGGGGAGGGGAGCAGTTCTTC | CASTPGGGEQFF
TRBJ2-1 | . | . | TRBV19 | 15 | TGTGCCAGTAGTATAGTGGCGGGGCCGTACAATGAGCAGTTCTTC | CASSIVAGPYNEQFF
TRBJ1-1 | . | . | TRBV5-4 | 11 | TGTGCCAGCAGCTTGACAGATGAAGCTTTCTTT | CASSLTDEAFF
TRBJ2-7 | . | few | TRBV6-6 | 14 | TGTGCCAGCAGGAAGTCGGGGAGCTCCTACGAGCAGTACTTC | CASRKSGSSYEQYF
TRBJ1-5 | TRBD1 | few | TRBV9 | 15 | TGTGCCAGCAGCGTATCCCAGACAGGGGATCAGCCCCAGCATTTT | CASSVSQTGDQPQHF
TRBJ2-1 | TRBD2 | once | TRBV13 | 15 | TGTGCCAGCAGCTTAGAGGGACTAGTCTCCCCTGAGCAGTTCTTC | CASSLEGLVSPEQFF
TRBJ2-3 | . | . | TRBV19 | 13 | TGTGCCAGTACGGGACGGAAGACAGATACGCAGTATTTT | CASTGRKTDTQYF
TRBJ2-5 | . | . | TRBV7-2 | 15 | TGTGCCAGCAGCCCCCCGGGGGTGCGTGGGGAGACCCAGTACTTC | CASSPPGVRGETQYF
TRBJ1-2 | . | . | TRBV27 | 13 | TGTGCCAGCAGTTTCGGACAGCTTTATGGCTACACCTTC | CASSFGQLYGYTF
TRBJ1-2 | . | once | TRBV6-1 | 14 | TGTGCCAGCAGTGAAGTCGGAAAGGGAGGAGGCTACACCTTC | CASSEVGKGGGYTF
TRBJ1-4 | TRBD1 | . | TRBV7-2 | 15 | TGTGCCAGCAGCTCCAACAGGGGGGCAATTGAAAAACTGTTTTTT | CASSSNRGAIEKLFF
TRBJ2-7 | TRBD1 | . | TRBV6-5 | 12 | TGTGCCAGCAGCGGACAGGCGGACGAGCAGTACTTC | CASSGQADEQYF
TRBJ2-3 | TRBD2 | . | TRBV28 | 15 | TGTGCCAGCAGTTCGACTAGCGGGATTAAAGATACGCAGTATTTT | CASSSTSGIKDTQYF
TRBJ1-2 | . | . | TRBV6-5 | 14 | TGTGCCTCGTCGGCGGGCACAGGGAGACGAGGCTACACCTTC | CASSAGTGRRGYTF
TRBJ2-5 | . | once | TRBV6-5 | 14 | TGTGCCAGCAGTTACCGCAGGGGGGCGGAGACCCAGTACTTC | CASSYRRGAETQYF
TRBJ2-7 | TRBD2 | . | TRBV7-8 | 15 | TGTGCCAGCAGCTCGAGGATGGGCGGGAGTAGCGAGCAGTACTTC | CASSSRMGGSSEQYF
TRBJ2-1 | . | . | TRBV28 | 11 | TGTGCCAGCAGTTCAAACAATGAGCAGTTCTTC | CASSSNNEQFF
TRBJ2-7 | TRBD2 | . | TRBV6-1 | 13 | TGTGCCAGCAGTGCTAGCGGTATCTACGAGCAGTACTTC | CASSASGIYEQYF
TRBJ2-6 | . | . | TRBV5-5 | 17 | TGTGCCAGCAGCATCTGGACAGAGACCTCTGGGGCCAACGTCCTGACTTTC | CASSIWTETSGANVLTF
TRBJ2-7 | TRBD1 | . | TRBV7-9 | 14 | TGTGCCAGCAGCTATTCCGGGACAGGGGTCGAGCAGTACTTC | CASSYSGTGVEQYF
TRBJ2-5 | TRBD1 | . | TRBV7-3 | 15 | TGTGCCAGCAGCATCAAGGGACAGCCCTTGGAGACCCAGTACTTC | CASSIKGQPLETQYF
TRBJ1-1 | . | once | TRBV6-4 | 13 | TGTGCCAGCAGTGCTGAGGGGAGGACTGAAGCTTTCTTT | CASSAEGRTEAFF
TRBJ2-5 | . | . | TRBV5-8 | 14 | TGTGCCAGCAGCTTGACAACGGGTGGGGAGACCCAGTACTTC | CASSLTTGGETQYF
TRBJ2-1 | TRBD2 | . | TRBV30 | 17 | TGTGCCTGCCATGGAGTGGGGACTAGCGGGAAATACAATGAGCAGTTCTTC | CACHGVGTSGKYNEQFF
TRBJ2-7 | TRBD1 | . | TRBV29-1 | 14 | TGCAGCGTAGAGCCGGGACAGGGAATTTTCGAGCAGTACTTC | CSVEPGQGIFEQYF
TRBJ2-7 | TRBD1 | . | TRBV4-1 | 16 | TGCGCCAGCAGCCAAGGAGAGGGCCAGGGGGCACACGAGCAGTACTTC | CASSQGEGQGAHEQYF
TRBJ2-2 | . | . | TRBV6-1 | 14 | TGTGCCAGCATGGTCATCTGGGACACCGGGGAGCTGTTTTTT | CASMVIWDTGELFF
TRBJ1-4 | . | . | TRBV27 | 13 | TGTGCCAGCAGTTTATCCCTACATGAAAAACTGTTTTTT | CASSLSLHEKLFF
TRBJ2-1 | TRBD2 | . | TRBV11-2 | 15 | TGTGCCAGCAGGTGGAGCGGGAGAGGCAAGAATGAGCAGTTCTTC | CASRWSGRGKNEQFF
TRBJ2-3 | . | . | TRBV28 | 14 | TGTGCCAGCAGTTTATCAGGGGGCACAGATACGCAGTATTTT | CASSLSGGTDTQYF
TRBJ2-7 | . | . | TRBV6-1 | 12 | TGTGCCAGCGACCCGGACCTTCGACGCCAGTACTTC | CASDPDLRRQYF
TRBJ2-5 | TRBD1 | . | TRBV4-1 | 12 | TGCGCCAGCAGCGACAGGGAAGAGACCCAGTACTTC | CASSDREETQYF
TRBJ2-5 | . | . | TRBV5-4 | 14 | TGTGCCAGCAGCTTGGGTGTGTCCGCGGAGACCCAGTACTTC | CASSLGVSAETQYF
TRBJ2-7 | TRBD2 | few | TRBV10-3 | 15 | TGTGCCATCAGTGAGTCGCCTAGCGGGTCCTACGAGCAGTACTTC | CAISESPSGSYEQYF
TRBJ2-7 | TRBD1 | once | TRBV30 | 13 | TGTGCCTGGGACAGGGGATTCACCTACGAGCAGTACTTC | CAWDRGFTYEQYF